The 31 T cell receptor beta chains below all came from one sample that was sequenced in a study of cytomegalovirus exposure and HLA in healthy donors. Researchers ran the PCR with 60 Vbeta and 13 Jbeta primers. Measured with immunoSEQ multiplex PCR; TCRdb has only the in-frame clones, and not every one. The sample lists about 70,000 clones; 74% were seen once. Sequences were obtained from PBMCs. These receptors were taken from a human donor in good health.

The chain carries TRBV30 and TRBJ2-1, with 7 nucleotides matching TRBD2. V trimming: 2 bases; J trimming: 2 bases; junction bases outside the gene matches: 6. The CDR3 has 15 amino acids. Germline values: CDR1 GTSNPN, CDR2 SVGIG (reference sequence). The CDR3 spells CAWSRGAGAYNEQFF. The CDR3 nucleotides are TGTGCCTGGAGTCGAGGGGCGGGAGCCTACAATGAGCAGTTCTTC.

This sequence joins TRBV28 and TRBJ2-2; 7 bases fit TRBD1. V dropped 4 bases and J dropped 4; count of bases not matched to a gene: 9. Germline CDR1 and CDR2: MDHEN and SYDVKM. There are 16 residues in the CDR3. The CDR3 DNA reads TGTGCCAGCAGTTCACCGGGACAGAGTCTCACCGGGGAGCTGTTTTTT. Amino acid sequence: CASSSPGQSLTGELFF.

The CDR3 DNA reads as TGTGCCAGTAGTATAAATGGGCAGAACTACGAGCAGTACTTC. Amino acids: CASSINGQNYEQYF. This chain links TRBV19 with TRBJ2-7; D ambiguous. V was cut by 2 bases and J by 3 bases, with 11 bases left in between. The CDR3 sequence is 14 residues long. Per the germline V gene, CDR1 is LNHDA and CDR2 is SQIVND (reference sequence).

The chain links TRBV4-1 to TRBJ2-6, with D tentatively TRBD2 (5 bases). The germline CDR1 and CDR2 sequences are MGHRA and YSYEKL. The germline V and J ends were trimmed by 1 base and 2 bases, with 9 bases remaining between them. This CDR3 has 16 amino acids. The CDR3 DNA is TGCGCCAGCAGCCAAGGAGGGAGAGCTGGGGCCAACGTCCTGACTTTC. It is translated as CASSQGGRAGANVLTF.

The rearrangement uses TRBV27 and TRBJ1-5; D unresolved. Germline V lookup: CDR1 MNHEY, CDR2 SMNVEV (reference sequence). The CDR3 runs 15 residues. Trimming took 2 bases from V and 0 from J, leaving 8 bases between them. The CDR3 DNA follows: TGTGCCAGCAGTTTACCCAGACTTAGCAATCAGCCCCAGCATTTT. Translation: CASSLPRLSNQPQHF.

The rearrangement links TRBV2 to TRBJ2-5, with a weak D call TRBD1 (5 bases). This CDR3 region has 16 residues. Between the trimmed V and J ends, which lost 5 bases and 4 bases, there was a span of 20 bases. CDR1 is SNHLY, CDR2 FYNNEI, per germline. The CDR3 loop reads CASSPKGHSGRETQYF. The DNA of the CDR3 is TGTGCCAGCAGTCCAAAGGGGCATAGTGGAAGAGAGACCCAGTACTTC.

This clone appeared a few times. The chain couples TRBV11-3 to TRBJ2-1, with TRBD1 matching 11 bases. The CDR3 covers 17 residues. The germline V gene has CDR1 SGHNT and CDR2 YENEEA. Trimming cost V 0 bases and J 7 bases; bases outside gene matches: 8. The CDR3, as DNA: TGTGCCAGCAGCTTAGATAGTGGACAGGGGGCGAGAAATGAGCAGTTCTTC. Translating gives CASSLDSGQGARNEQFF.

The chain links TRBV4-2 to TRBJ1-2; 7 bases match TRBD1. Germline CDR1 reads LGHNA; CDR2 reads YNFKEQ. The CDR3 length is 15 residues. V shed 3 bases and J 6 bases; nucleotides not matched to a gene: 10. In DNA form, the CDR3 reads TGTGCCAGCAGCCAGGACCTAGGACAGGAGGATGGCTACACCTTC. Its translation is CASSQDLGQEDGYTF.

This chain connects TRBV19 to TRBJ2-2; possibly TRBD2 for D (6 bases). This CDR3 is built from 14 residues. Trimming stripped 5 bases from V and 9 bases from J, with 16 bases between. Germline V lookup: CDR1 LNHDA, CDR2 SQIVND (reference sequence). CDR3 loop: CASSLLAEHRELFF. CDR3 DNA sequence: TGTGCCAGTAGTTTACTAGCAGAGCACCGGGAGCTGTTTTTT.

This clone was picked up a small number of times. The chain carries TRBV6-1 and TRBJ1-3; TRBD1 agrees at 7 bases. Germline V gene lookup returns CDR1 MNHNS and CDR2 SASEGT. CDR3 size: 15 residues. Trimming removed 9 bases from V and 0 bases from J; junction bases left unmatched: 8. As DNA, the CDR3 is TGTGCCAGTCGACAGGGAATGATCTCTGGAAACACCATATATTTT. Translation gives CASRQGMISGNTIYF.

The V gene is TRBV5-4, the J gene TRBJ2-3; D remains ambiguous. There are 13 residues in the CDR3. V lost 5 bases and J 2 bases, leaving 9 bases between the germline ends. Germline CDR1 and CDR2: SGHNT and YYREEE (reference sequence). CDR3 region: CASSPDTTDTQYF. In DNA, the CDR3 is TGTGCCAGCAGTCCCGACACCACAGATACGCAGTATTTT.

The CDR3 spells CASSLLRQGGNQPQHF. The CDR3 DNA reads as TGTGCCAGCAGCCTTCTGAGACAGGGTGGCAATCAGCCCCAGCATTTT. The rearrangement uses TRBV5-6 and TRBJ1-5, with TRBD1 matching 7 bases. This CDR3 has 16 amino acids. After removal of 4 bases from V and 2 bases from J, the junction contained 9 bases not matched to a gene. Germline V gives CDR1 SGHDT, CDR2 YYEEEE.

The chain is built from TRBV29-1 and TRBJ1-1; a possible D gene is TRBD1 (5 bases). CDR1 and CDR2 from the germline V gene are SQVTM and ANQGSEA. This CDR3 has 10 residues. V was clipped by 4 bases and J by 7 bases, with 7 bases between them. CDR3 in DNA: TGCAGCGTTGCGGGGGGTGAAGCTTTCTTT. Protein product: CSVAGGEAFF.

This rearrangement joins TRBV18 to TRBJ1-3; TRBD1 is a possible D gene (5 bases). Germline V gene data show CDR1 as KGHSH and CDR2 as LQKENI. There are 14 residues in the CDR3. V shed 4 bases and J shed 0 bases, with 7 bases lying between them. In DNA form, the CDR3 reads TGTGCCAGCTCACAGCAGGGCTCTGGAAACACCATATATTTT. It is translated as CASSQQGSGNTIYF.

The V and J genes are TRBV28 and TRBJ2-2, with 7 bases identical to TRBD1. After removal of 6 bases from V and 2 bases from J, the junction contained 6 bases not matched to a gene. This CDR3 has 15 amino acids. Germline V gene data show CDR1 as MDHEN and CDR2 as SYDVKM. As DNA, the CDR3 is TGTGCCAGCAGGATGGGACAGCTTAACACCGGGGAGCTGTTTTTT. Encoded protein: CASRMGQLNTGELFF.

The rearrangement joins TRBV7-8 to TRBJ2-7; D possibly corresponds to TRBD2 (7 bases). Germline loops: CDR1 SGHVS, CDR2 FQNEAQ. V was shortened by 1 base and J by 4 bases, with 17 bases between the two germline ends. This CDR3 spans 16 amino acids. The CDR3 loop reads CASSLVERDNPYEQYF. Here the CDR3 DNA reads TGTGCCAGCAGCTTAGTAGAGCGGGACAACCCTTACGAGCAGTACTTC.

This rearrangement joins TRBV7-8 to TRBJ2-7; 9 positions agree with TRBD2. With V trimmed by 5 bases and J by 2 bases, 7 bases remained unmatched. The germline CDR1 and CDR2 sequences are SGHVS and FQNEAQ. The CDR3 sequence is 15 residues long. CDR3 in amino acids: CASSPPTSGTYEQYF. In DNA form, the CDR3 reads TGTGCCAGCAGCCCCCCGACTAGCGGTACCTACGAGCAGTACTTC. The entire variable domain, with the rest obtained from reference TRBV7-8 and TRBJ2-7, is as follows: GAGVSQSPRYKVAKRGQDVALRCDPISGHVSLFWYQQALGQGPEFLTYFQNEAQLDKSGLPSDRFFAERPEGSVSTLKIQRTQQEDSAVYLCASSPPTSGTYEQYFGPGTRLTVT.

This clone was observed a few times. The chain recombines TRBV7-3 with TRBJ2-3; 8 bases match TRBD2. The CDR3 covers 19 residues. V was pared by 1 base and J by 3 bases, with 15 bases of the junction left unmatched. CDR1 and CDR2 (germline): SGHTA, FQGTGA. The CDR3 region has the DNA TGTGCCAGCAGCTTAAGGACCTTGTCGGGGGGGGTGGGTACAGATACGCAGTATTTT. This translates into CASSLRTLSGGVGTDTQYF.

The chain combines TRBV5-1 with TRBJ2-7; possible D gene TRBD1, 5 bases. There are 14 residues in the CDR3. The germline CDR1 and CDR2 sequences are SGHRS and YFSETQ. V lost 4 bases and J lost 2, with 13 bases in between. CDR3 nucleotides: TGCGCCAGCAGCCCTCAGGGTCAGACCTACGAGCAGTACTTC. Encoded protein: CASSPQGQTYEQYF.

CDR3 region: CASSLGTGWSDTEAFF. The CDR3 bases are TGTGCCAGCAGCTTGGGGACAGGGTGGTCGGACACTGAAGCTTTCTTT. The chain links TRBV5-6 to TRBJ1-1; 8 bases line up with TRBD1. With V trimmed by 0 bases and J by 3 bases, 7 bases remained unmatched. CDR3 length: 16 amino acids. From germline, CDR1 is SGHDT and CDR2 YYEEEE. The variable domain in full, with the rest retrieved from reference TRBV5-6 and TRBJ1-1, is DAGVTQSPTHLIKTRGQQVTLRCSPKSGHDTVSWYQQALGQGPQFIFQYYEEEERQRGNFPDRFSGHQFPNYSSELNVNALLLGDSALYLCASSLGTGWSDTEAFFGQGTRLTVV.

The chain combines TRBV30 with TRBJ2-7, with D unclear. Germline V lookup: CDR1 GTSNPN, CDR2 SVGIG (reference sequence). V shed 0 bases and J shed 6 bases, with 18 bases lying between them. This CDR3 region has 15 residues. CDR3 DNA: TGTGCCTGGAGTGTATCCTTGATGGAGTCGACCGAGCAGTACTTC. It codes for CAWSVSLMESTEQYF.

There are a few counts of this clone. V gene TRBV28 combines with J gene TRBJ2-1, with TRBD1 matching over 7 bases. Trimming cost V 8 bases and J 0 bases; bases outside gene matches: 10. Germline V gene data show CDR1 as MDHEN and CDR2 as SYDVKM. The length of the CDR3 is 16 residues. The CDR3: CASLRDSLSSYNEQFF. Written as DNA, the CDR3 is TGTGCCAGCTTAAGGGACAGCTTAAGCTCCTACAATGAGCAGTTCTTC.

V usage is TRBV10-1 and J usage is TRBJ2-5; D is uncertain. The J call is doubtful: the DNA matches TRBJ2-7 better. This CDR3 is 13 amino acids long. Germline V gene lookup returns CDR1 WNHNN and CDR2 SYGVQD (reference sequence). The CDR3 protein is CASSGTGSNEQYF. CDR3 in DNA: TGCGCCAGCAGTGGAACGGGTAGTAACGAGCAGTACTTC.

The V and J genes are TRBV5-4 and TRBJ1-2; perhaps TRBD1 as D (5 bases). Trimming shortened V by 5 bases and J by 5 bases, and 7 bases separated the two germline ends. The V gene's germline CDR1 is SGHNT and CDR2 YYREEE (reference sequence). The CDR3 sequence is 11 residues long. The CDR3 region is CASSDRYGYTF. The CDR3 DNA sequence: TGTGCCAGCAGTGACAGATATGGCTACACCTTC.

The chain couples TRBV7-3 to TRBJ2-1; 10 bases line up with TRBD2. The CDR3 has 15 residues. CDR1 and CDR2 from the germline V gene are SGHTA and FQGTGA. V was clipped by 6 bases and J by 0 bases; unmatched bases: 2. CDR3 in amino acids: CASSIAGGSYNEQFF. The DNA for the CDR3 is TGTGCCAGCAGTATAGCGGGAGGCTCCTACAATGAGCAGTTCTTC.

CDR3 nucleotides: TGTGCCAGCTCTCGACAGGGGGAAAGGAACACTGAAGCTTTCTTT. This encodes CASSRQGERNTEAFF. The rearrangement uses TRBV18 and TRBJ1-1; 9 bases fit TRBD1. V lost 6 bases to trimming and J lost 1 base; unmatched junction nucleotides: 6. The germline V gene has CDR1 KGHSH and CDR2 LQKENI. This CDR3 spans 15 amino acids.

The chain employs TRBV5-1 and TRBJ1-1; 7 bases align to TRBD1. Losses at the gene ends were 3 bases for V and 0 bases for J; bases not matched to a gene: 5. Germline V CDR1 and CDR2: SGHRS, YFSETQ. The CDR3 is 15 amino acids. The CDR3 reads CASSWAGGMNTEAFF. As DNA, the CDR3 is TGCGCCAGCAGCTGGGCAGGGGGGATGAACACTGAAGCTTTCTTT.

V usage is TRBV25-1 and J usage is TRBJ2-7, with D tentatively TRBD1 (5 bases). The germline gives CDR1 MGHDK, CDR2 SYGVNS. Trimming cost V 1 base and J 4 bases, with 11 bases left between them. The CDR3 is made up of 14 amino acids. The CDR3 DNA reads TGTGCCAGCAGTGAATGGGGCGGTTTTTACGAGCAGTACTTC. Its translation is CASSEWGGFYEQYF.

The chain uses TRBV2 and TRBJ2-5; 7 bases agree with TRBD1. Germline CDR1 is SNHLY and CDR2 is FYNNEI. V was pared by 6 bases and J by 4 bases, with 5 bases of the junction left unmatched. CDR3 length: 13 amino acids. CDR3 sequence (DNA): TGTGCCAGCAGAAAGGGGGCGAGAGAGACCCAGTACTTC. As protein: CASRKGARETQYF.

The chain combines TRBV7-2 with TRBJ1-1; D call uncertain. The CDR3 contains 13 residues. The ends were cut back, 5 bases at V and 2 bases at J, with 9 bases in the middle. Germline CDR1 SGHTA, CDR2 FQGNSA. The DNA of the CDR3 is TGTGCCAGCAGCCCGTACGGTAACACTGAAGCTTTCTTT. It codes for CASSPYGNTEAFF.

This chain links TRBV10-3 with TRBJ1-4; weak D call: TRBD1 (6 bases). The CDR3 totals 14 residues. V was shortened by 3 bases and J by 5 bases, with 10 bases between the two germline ends. From germline, CDR1 is ENHRY and CDR2 SYGVKD. The chain's CDR3 is CAISERGGNEKLFF. CDR3 nucleotide sequence: TGTGCCATCAGTGAAAGGGGGGGCAATGAAAAACTGTTTTTT.